A selection of T cell receptor beta chains follows, all from one sample in a study of OX40 agonist ivuxolimab in advanced cancers. Profiled with immunoSEQ multiplex PCR; TCRdb holds only in-frame clones, not every one. Of roughly 46,000 clones listed, about 91% are singletons. The sample was CD4+ or CD8+ T cells sorted from blood, taken in a trial of the OX40 agonist ivuxolimab. The receptor set was obtained from an adult with an advanced solid tumor such as melanoma, head and neck, liver or kidney cancer. The CDR3 runs from the conserved cysteine through the conserved F or W. D genes are given only for firm matches. A clone size is listed for some rows: how often the clone was seen (once, few, many), or a class if it is expanded.

v_gene	j_gene	abundance	d_gene	CDR3aa	CDR3nt
TRBV5-6	TRBJ2-3	NA	NA	CASSLGPGEPSTDTQYF	TGTGCCAGCAGCTTGGGTCCGGGAGAACCTAGCACAGATACGCAGTATTTT
TRBV6-1	TRBJ2-7	once	NA	CASSEFGGVDEQYF	TGTGCCAGCAGTGAATTCGGGGGAGTGGACGAGCAGTACTTC
TRBV9	TRBJ1-2	NA	TRBD1	CASSVSSGTGMPNYGYTF	TGTGCCAGCAGCGTTTCCTCCGGGACAGGGATGCCTAACTATGGCTACACCTTC
TRBV14	TRBJ2-7	NA	NA	CASRALSSYEQYF	TGTGCCAGCAGAGCACTTAGCTCCTACGAGCAGTACTTC
TRBV7-3	TRBJ2-1	NA	TRBD1	CASSSPPTGGDEQFF	TGTGCCAGCAGCTCCCCACCGACAGGGGGGGATGAGCAGTTCTTC
TRBV2	TRBJ1-2	NA	NA	CASSELGVRANYGYTF	TGTGCCAGCAGTGAATTAGGGGTTCGGGCTAACTATGGCTACACCTTC
TRBV28	TRBJ1-1	NA	NA	CASSLPGLTGGTNTEAFF	TGTGCCAGCAGTCTACCGGGATTGACAGGTGGGACTAACACTGAAGCTTTCTTT
TRBV27	TRBJ2-2	NA	TRBD2	CASSPSTSGRWTGELFF	TGTGCCAGCAGTCCGTCTACTAGCGGGAGGTGGACCGGGGAGCTGTTTTTT
TRBV7-9	TRBJ1-5	NA	NA	CASSSTSLNQPQHF	TGTGCCAGCAGCTCCACCAGTCTCAATCAGCCCCAGCATTTT
TRBV4-2	TRBJ2-7	NA	NA	CASSPGVTIYEQYF	TGTGCCAGCAGCCCAGGGGTTACTATCTACGAGCAGTACTTC
TRBV7-8	TRBJ2-7	NA	NA	CASSLAAGVSGLSYEQYF	TGTGCCAGCAGCTTAGCGGCAGGGGTCTCAGGGCTTTCCTACGAGCAGTACTTC
TRBV28	TRBJ2-2	NA	NA	CASSLQNTGELFF	TGTGCCAGCAGTCTCCAGAACACCGGGGAGCTGTTTTTT
TRBV14	TRBJ2-7	NA	NA	CASNPPGDHEQYF	TGTGCCAGCAACCCGCCGGGGGACCACGAGCAGTACTTC
TRBV5-1	TRBJ2-5	once	TRBD1	CASTTGTGVRETQYF	TGCGCCAGCACCACCGGGACAGGGGTCCGGGAGACCCAGTACTTC
TRBV28	TRBJ2-7	NA	TRBD1	CASSFGQVYEQYF	TGTGCCAGCAGTTTTGGACAGGTCTACGAGCAGTACTTC
TRBV5-1	TRBJ2-3	NA	TRBD2	CASSPGLAGALDTQYF	TGCGCCAGCAGCCCTGGACTAGCGGGGGCCCTAGATACGCAGTATTTT
TRBV14	TRBJ1-2	NA	NA	CASSEGWGYTF	TGTGCCAGCAGCGAGGGTTGGGGCTACACCTTC
TRBV28	TRBJ2-5	NA	NA	CASSFQGSETQYF	TGTGCCAGCAGTTTTCAGGGTTCAGAGACCCAGTACTTC
TRBV27	TRBJ2-3	NA	NA	CASSRPSAGYTDTQYF	TGTGCCAGCAGTAGGCCCTCGGCGGGGTACACAGATACGCAGTATTTT
TRBV4-1	TRBJ1-5	NA	TRBD1	CASSPRGGQVHNQPQHF	TGCGCCAGCAGCCCCCGGGGGGGACAGGTCCACAATCAGCCCCAGCATTTT
TRBV2	TRBJ2-1	NA	NA	CASSDWVGTRGEQFF	TGTGCCAGCAGTGACTGGGTGGGAACCCGGGGGGAGCAGTTCTTC
TRBV28	TRBJ1-1	NA	NA	CASSLVGNTEAFF	TGTGCCAGCAGTTTAGTAGGGAACACTGAAGCTTTCTTT
TRBV14	TRBJ2-6	NA	NA	CASSLMVGVSGANVLTF	TGTGCCAGCAGCCTCATGGTCGGGGTTTCTGGGGCCAACGTCCTGACTTTC
TRBV6-5	TRBJ1-2	NA	NA	CASSYHPNYGYTF	TGTGCCAGCAGTTACCACCCGAACTATGGCTACACCTTC
TRBV6-5	TRBJ1-4	NA	TRBD1	CASSYLRTGSLEKLFF	TGTGCCAGCAGTTACCTTCGGACAGGGTCGTTAGAAAAACTGTTTTTT
TRBV27	TRBJ2-2	NA	TRBD1	CASSHQTGGAIGELFF	TGTGCCAGCAGTCATCAGACAGGGGGCGCGATCGGGGAGCTGTTTTTT
TRBV27	TRBJ2-3	NA	NA	CASSLSNSGGTDTQYF	TGTGCCAGCAGTTTATCGAACTCAGGGGGCACAGATACGCAGTATTTT
TRBV27	TRBJ1-1	NA	NA	CASSPLTGLNTEAFF	TGTGCCAGCAGTCCCCTGACAGGTTTGAACACTGAAGCTTTCTTT
TRBV30	TRBJ2-7	NA	NA	CAWLPKTSTYEQYF	TGTGCCTGGTTACCCAAGACTTCCACCTACGAGCAGTACTTC
TRBV7-9	TRBJ1-6	NA	NA	CASSLDGQIPPLHF	TGTGCCAGCAGCTTAGACGGACAGATCCCTCCCCTCCACTTT
TRBV28	TRBJ2-5	NA	NA	CASSWDSDRKTQYF	TGTGCCAGCAGTTGGGACTCTGACCGAAAGACCCAGTACTTC
TRBV9	TRBJ2-1	NA	TRBD1	CASSGGTGAYNEQFF	TGTGCCAGCAGCGGGGGGACAGGGGCCTACAATGAGCAGTTCTTC
TRBV9	TRBJ1-1	NA	NA	CASSVVGEAFF	TGTGCCAGCAGCGTAGTGGGAGAAGCTTTCTTT
TRBV7-6	TRBJ2-2	NA	NA	CASSSPNRVPGELFF	TGTGCCAGCAGCTCGCCGAACAGGGTCCCCGGGGAGCTGTTTTTT
TRBV6-1	TRBJ2-3	NA	NA	CASSAYREFTDTQYF	TGTGCCAGCAGTGCCTACAGGGAATTCACAGATACGCAGTATTTT
TRBV19	TRBJ2-3	NA	TRBD2	CASRTSGGGTDTQYF	TGTGCCAGTCGGACTAGCGGAGGGGGGACAGATACGCAGTATTTT
TRBV28	TRBJ1-1	NA	NA	CASSSFGSTGGVNTEAFF	TGTGCCAGCAGCTCCTTCGGATCGACGGGTGGAGTGAACACTGAAGCTTTCTTT
TRBV4-1	TRBJ2-3	NA	TRBD2	CASSPGPSGSSTDTQYF	TGCGCCAGCAGCCCCGGACCTAGCGGGTCTAGCACAGATACGCAGTATTTT
TRBV7-3	TRBJ2-5	NA	TRBD2	CASSLNGLAYQETQYF	TGTGCCAGCAGCTTAAATGGACTAGCCTACCAAGAGACCCAGTACTTC
TRBV27	TRBJ2-1	few	NA	CASSKPTDPSGYGFLYEQFF	TGTGCCAGCAGTAAGCCCACTGACCCCTCTGGTTATGGCTTTCTGTATGAGCAGTTCTTC
TRBV28	TRBJ2-1	NA	TRBD2	CASSLFSGTYNEQFF	TGTGCCAGCAGTTTATTCAGCGGGACCTACAATGAGCAGTTCTTC
TRBV29-1	TRBJ2-5	NA	TRBD1	CSVCGTDQETQYF	TGCAGCGTGTGTGGGACAGATCAAGAGACCCAGTACTTC
TRBV28	TRBJ2-5	NA	TRBD2	CASLGRLAGGQSKETQYF	TGTGCCAGCTTGGGGAGACTAGCGGGGGGGCAAAGTAAGGAGACCCAGTACTTC
TRBV5-6	TRBJ2-1	NA	NA	CASSSDLGGGAHNEQFF	TGTGCCAGCAGCTCGGACTTAGGGGGAGGGGCTCACAATGAGCAGTTCTTC
TRBV9	TRBJ2-2	once	NA	CASSPTGNTGELFF	TGTGCCAGCAGCCCCACAGGGAACACCGGGGAGCTGTTTTTT
TRBV28	TRBJ1-4	NA	TRBD1	CASSSRQGGLGEKLFF	TGTGCCAGCAGTTCCCGACAGGGGGGTTTGGGTGAAAAACTGTTTTTT
TRBV7-9	TRBJ1-1	once	NA	CASSPRTNTEAFF	TGTGCCAGCAGCCCCCGGACGAACACTGAAGCTTTCTTT
TRBV7-2	TRBJ1-5	NA	NA	CASSLGVYSNQPQHF	TGTGCCAGCAGCTTGGGAGTTTATAGCAATCAGCCCCAGCATTTT
TRBV5-1	TRBJ2-1	NA	TRBD2	CASSRGLAGENEQFF	TGCGCCAGCAGTAGGGGACTAGCGGGAGAGAATGAGCAGTTCTTC
TRBV9	TRBJ2-7	NA	NA	CASSVGWAGSYEQYF	TGTGCCAGCAGCGTAGGGTGGGCAGGCTCCTACGAGCAGTACTTC
TRBV29-1	TRBJ2-1	NA	TRBD1	CSATGGYNEQFF	TGCAGCGCGACAGGGGGCTACAATGAGCAGTTCTTC
TRBV6-5	TRBJ1-1	NA	NA	CASILPGSNTEAFF	TGTGCCAGCATTCTTCCGGGGTCGAACACTGAAGCTTTCTTT
TRBV9	TRBJ2-1	NA	TRBD1	CASSPRQGTEQFF	TGTGCCAGCAGCCCCCGACAGGGGACTGAGCAGTTCTTC
TRBV6-6	TRBJ2-1	NA	NA	CASNLLRGNEQFF	TGTGCCAGCAATTTGCTGAGGGGAAATGAGCAGTTCTTC
TRBV5-6	TRBJ2-1	NA	NA	CASSLPGTPNEQFF	TGTGCCAGCAGCTTACCCGGGACACCTAATGAGCAGTTCTTC
TRBV27	TRBJ2-7	once	NA	CASSPGTVFYEQYF	TGTGCCAGCAGTCCCGGGACTGTGTTCTACGAGCAGTACTTC
TRBV10-2	TRBJ1-5	NA	NA	CASSDGIGDQPQHF	TGCGCCAGCAGTGACGGGATAGGGGATCAGCCCCAGCATTTT
TRBV19	TRBJ2-1	NA	NA	CASTLGSYNEQFF	TGTGCCAGTACTCTGGGTAGCTACAATGAGCAGTTCTTC
TRBV4-1	TRBJ2-1	few	TRBD2	CASSQVSGGYNEQFF	TGCGCCAGCAGCCAAGTTAGCGGGGGATACAATGAGCAGTTCTTC
TRBV6-5	TRBJ2-5	NA	TRBD1	CASSTGDETQYF	TGTGCCAGCAGCACAGGGGACGAGACCCAGTACTTC